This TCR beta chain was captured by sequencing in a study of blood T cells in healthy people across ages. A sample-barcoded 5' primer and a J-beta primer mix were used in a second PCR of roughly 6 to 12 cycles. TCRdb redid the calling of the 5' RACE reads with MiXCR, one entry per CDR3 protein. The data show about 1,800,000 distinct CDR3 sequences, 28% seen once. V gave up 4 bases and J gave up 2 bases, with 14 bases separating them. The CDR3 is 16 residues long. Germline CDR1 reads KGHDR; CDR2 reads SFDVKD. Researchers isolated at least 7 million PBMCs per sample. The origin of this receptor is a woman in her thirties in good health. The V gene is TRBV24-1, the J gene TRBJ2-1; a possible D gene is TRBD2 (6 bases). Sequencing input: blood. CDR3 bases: TGTGCCACCAGTGACACCCGGGGGTTTACCTACAATGAGCAGTTCTTC. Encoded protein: CATSDTRGFTYNEQFF.